The next 11 T cell receptor beta chains were all read from a single sample in a study of vaccination and CD4 T cells after COVID-19. Cultured CD4+ T cell DNA was sequenced using the Oncomine TCR Beta short-read assay. TCRdb reprocessed the PCR reads with MiXCR, giving one entry per CDR3 protein. The sample records about 27,000 distinct CDR3 sequences, about two thirds being singletons. Antigens of these TCRs are unknown. The treatment was: approximately nine-day PBMC culture with coronavirus spike peptide pools or control peptides (ViraFEST assay). This sample comprised CD4+ T cells from blood, cultured in vitro, obtained after SARS-CoV-2 vaccination. The origin of the receptors is a human donor who received a COVID-19 vaccine.

The CDR3 region has the DNA TGTGCCACCAGTGATCCCAAAGACAGGGCTGGAAACACCATATATTTT. Translating gives CATSDPKDRAGNTIYF. This chain joins TRBV24-1 and TRBJ1-3, with TRBD1 matching 7 bases. CDR1 is KGHDR and CDR2 is SFDVKD in the germline V gene. The CDR3 spans 16 residues. J was trimmed by 2 bases and V by 3 bases; bases with no gene match: 6.

This clonotype appeared a single time. The chain couples TRBV5-4 to TRBJ2-1; the D gene is possibly TRBD1 (5 bases). Germline CDR1 is SGHNT and CDR2 is YYREEE (reference sequence). This CDR3 comprises 14 residues. V was cut by 1 base and J by 9 bases, with 14 bases left in between. Here the CDR3 reads CASSLLGLRGEQFF. The CDR3 region has the DNA TGTGCCAGCAGCTTGTTGGGCCTAAGGGGTGAGCAGTTCTTC.

V gene TRBV30 combines with J gene TRBJ2-5; TRBD2 agrees at 16 bases. The CDR3 is 16 residues long. The ends lost 2 bases at V and 5 bases at J; junction bases unmatched: 5. Germline V gene sequence: CDR1 GTSNPN, CDR2 SVGIG (reference sequence). CDR3 region: CAWSKGLAGGLETQYF. CDR3 nucleotide sequence: TGTGCCTGGAGTAAGGGACTAGCGGGGGGGCTGGAGACCCAGTACTTC.

V gene TRBV6-5 combines with J gene TRBJ2-3, with TRBD1 as a possible D gene (5 bases). V dropped 3 bases and J dropped 2 bases, with 6 bases sitting between them. From germline, CDR1 is MNHEY and CDR2 SVGAGI. The CDR3 length is 13 residues. The CDR3, as DNA: TGTGCCAGCAGTTATGGGGCCACAGATACGCAGTATTTT. It translates to CASSYGATDTQYF.

The CDR3 protein is CASSPDRGHGAQHF. The CDR3 DNA reads as TGTGCCAGCAGTCCCGACAGGGGTCACGGGGCCCAGCATTTT. V gene TRBV6-1 combines with J gene TRBJ1-5; the match to TRBD1 covers 8 bases. Trimming removed 5 bases from V and 11 bases from J; junction bases left unmatched: 11. The CDR3 is 14 residues long. Germline CDR1 MNHNS, CDR2 SASEGT.

The chain joins TRBV12-3 or TRBV12-4 to TRBJ1-6; the D gene is possibly TRBD1 (5 bases). The V and J ends lost 6 bases and 11 bases respectively, with 14 bases between them. The CDR3 is 13 amino acids. CDR3 in amino acids: CASSLGQGTPLHF. CDR3 nucleotides: TGTGCCAGCAGCCTCGGCCAGGGTACACCCCTCCACTTT.

This chain links TRBV5-1 with TRBJ2-3, with TRBD2 identical over 9 bases. Trimming removed 1 base from V and 2 bases from J; junction bases left unmatched: 5. The CDR3 is 16 residues long. Germline V gene sequence: CDR1 SGHRS, CDR2 YFSETQ. The CDR3 sequence is CASSLKLAGVTDTQYF. CDR3 DNA: TGCGCCAGCAGCTTGAAATTAGCGGGGGTCACAGATACGCAGTATTTT.

The rearrangement joins TRBV19 to TRBJ2-2, with TRBD2 identical over 8 bases. The CDR3 consists of 14 residues. CDR1 and CDR2 (germline): LNHDA, SQIVND (reference sequence). Germline trimming cut 1 base from V and 6 bases from J; bases unmatched to any gene: 1. CDR3 sequence: CASSIAGGPGELFF. In nucleotides, the CDR3 is TGTGCCAGTAGTATAGCGGGGGGGCCCGGGGAGCTGTTTTTT.

This chain connects TRBV20-1 to TRBJ1-6; 11 bases align to TRBD1. CDR3 size: 13 residues. Germline V CDR1 and CDR2: DFQATT, SNEGSKA (reference sequence). Trimming at V came to 4 bases and at J to 10 bases, leaving 3 bases not matched to a gene. The CDR3: CSAMGQGDSPLHF. The CDR3 nucleotides read TGCAGTGCTATGGGACAGGGGGACTCACCCCTCCACTTT.

In this sample, this clonotype turned up a few times. V is TRBV27 and J is TRBJ1-2; TRBD1 aligns across 7 bases. The CDR3 extends over 17 amino acids. Germline lookup yields CDR1 MNHEY and CDR2 SMNVEV (reference sequence). V lost 4 bases and J lost 3; bases outside the gene matches: 14. The CDR3 region is CASSSPGPRRGHYGYTF. CDR3 sequence (DNA): TGTGCCAGCAGTTCACCGGGGCCGCGAAGGGGGCACTATGGCTACACCTTC.

The sample holds one count of this clonotype. V is TRBV20-1 and J is TRBJ2-5, with D possibly matching TRBD2 (6 bases). The CDR3 runs to 17 residues. CDR1 is DFQATT and CDR2 is SNEGSKA in the germline V gene (reference sequence). The V gene lost 4 bases and the J gene lost 5 bases, with 26 bases spanning the gap. DNA for the CDR3: TGCAGTGCTACACCCCCAAGGTTTCTAGCGCTGAGGGAGACCCAGTACTTC. Protein product: CSATPPRFLALRETQYF.